The entry below gives a single T cell receptor beta chain sequence along with its context. What it binds is not known. TCRdb re-derived calls from the RT-PCR reads in MiXCR, one entry per CDR3 protein. The sample has under 800,000 distinct CDR3 sequences; around 13% are singletons. This entry comes from a study of response to subunit inactivated influenza vaccine. Study results and caveats: Authors suggested that a seasonal influenza vaccination recruits few new T cells each time.

This receptor was taken from a man between 45 and 60 years old who received an inactivated influenza vaccine. Source: PBMCs from blood, taken approximately 15 days before vaccination.

CDR3 residues: CASSSGLASAKNIQYF. The DNA of the CDR3 is TGTGCCAGCAGCTCGGGACTAGCGAGTGCCAAAAACATTCAGTACTTC. The rearrangement links TRBV7-2 to TRBJ2-4; TRBD2 matches at 10 bases. V was clipped by 4 bases and J by 1 base; unmatched bases: 4. The CDR3 spans 16 residues. CDR1 is SGHTA and CDR2 is FQGNSA in the germline V gene. Drawing the rest from reference TRBV7-2 and TRBJ2-4, the complete variable domain is GAGVSQSPSNKVTEKGKDVELRCDPISGHTALYWYRQSLGQGLEFLIYFQGNSAPDKSGLPSDRFSAERTGGSVSTLTIQRTQQEDSAVYLCASSSGLASAKNIQYFGAGTRLSVL.